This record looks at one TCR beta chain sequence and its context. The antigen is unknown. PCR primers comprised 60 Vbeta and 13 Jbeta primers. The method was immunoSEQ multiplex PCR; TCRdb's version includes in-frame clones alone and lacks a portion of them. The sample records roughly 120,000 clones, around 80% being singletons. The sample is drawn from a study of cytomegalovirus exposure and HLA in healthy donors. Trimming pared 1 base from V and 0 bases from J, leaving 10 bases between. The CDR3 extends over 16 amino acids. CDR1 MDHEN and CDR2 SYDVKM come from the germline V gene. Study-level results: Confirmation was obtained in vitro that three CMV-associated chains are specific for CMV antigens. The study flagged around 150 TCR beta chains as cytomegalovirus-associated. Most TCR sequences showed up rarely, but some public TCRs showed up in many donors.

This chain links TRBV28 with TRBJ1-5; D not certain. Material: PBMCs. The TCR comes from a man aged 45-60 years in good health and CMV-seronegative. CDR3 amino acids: CASSLSPRYSNQPQHF. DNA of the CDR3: TGTGCCAGCAGTTTATCTCCCCGTTATAGCAATCAGCCCCAGCATTTT. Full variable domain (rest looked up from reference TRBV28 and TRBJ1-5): DVKVTQSSRYLVKRTGEKVFLECVQDMDHENMFWYRQDPGLGLRLIYFSYDVKMKEKGDIPEGYSVSREKKERFSLILESASTNQTSMYLCASSLSPRYSNQPQHFGDGTRLSIL.